This paragraph covers one TCR beta chain sequence. This sample stems from a study of T cells in Graves' hyperthyroidism and ophthalmopathy. Amplification of TCR beta CDR3 regions was performed using RNA transcripts as template. The HTBI primer set was used in a first-round RT-PCR of the TCR CDR3. TCRdb re-analysed the multiplex PCR reads in MiXCR, keeping a single row per CDR3 protein. The sample lists about 480,000 distinct CDR3 sequences; about 15% were seen once. The receptor was derived from a woman aged 18-35 years with Graves' hyperthyroidism. The sample was blood.

In DNA form, the CDR3 reads TGTGCCAGCAGCTTCCCCGGGACAGGCAAAAACATTCAGTACTTC. This sequence encodes CASSFPGTGKNIQYF. The chain links TRBV7-9 to TRBJ2-4, with 8 bases identical to TRBD1. The CDR3 covers 15 residues. Per the germline V gene, CDR1 is SEHNR and CDR2 is FQNEAQ (reference sequence). The trim removed 3 bases at V and 3 bases at J, leaving 4 bases unmatched.